The source of this T cell receptor beta chain is a study of identical twins (dated by TCRdb to 2016 to 2018). Broadly, across the study: To test whether fetal clonotypes persist, the study used deep sequencing on TCR alpha and beta repertoires from monozygotic twins, unrelated adults of various ages, and cord blood. To rule out contamination, the twin experiments were replicated at different times with different library preparation protocols. Broad study findings and their caveats: Out-of-frame TCR alpha sharing in monozygotic twins was systematically underestimated by recombination models, whereas sharing between unrelated individuals was in agreement with the recombination models. Excess twin sharing in beta out-of-frame sequences was weaker because fewer shared sequences lowered the signal-to-noise ratio. Invariant T cells such as MAIT and iNKT could partly confound zero-insertion analyses, though diverse VJ usage argued against this for most clonotypes. Abundant cord blood beta clonotypes carried fewer insertions; young adult naive repertoires showed a weaker similar trend, while memory repertoires showed none. Compared with coincidental sharing between unrelated individuals, out-of-frame TCR alpha sequences shared between twins had an excess of sequences with low generation probability. Because the same donors could not be followed over many years, conclusions were based on cross-sectional statistical analysis.

This clonotype was observed at least ten times. Its antigen specificity is not known. There are no base qualities to consult, and no much larger clone falls within one base. Only healthy Caucasian donors were included. Three pairs of female monozygotic twins, all aged roughly 18 to 30 years, made up the twin cohort. RNA for TCR libraries was isolated from peripheral blood mononuclear cells. Library preparation employed 5' RACE. TCRdb shows the sequencer as Illumina HiSeq 2000. Template switching introduced a universal primer binding site; the final cDNA contained a unique molecular identifier, enabling accurate counting of TCR cDNA molecules. First-strand cDNA for TCR alpha and beta chains was synthesized from specific primers in the conserved constant-segment region. Each cDNA library was double barcoded, with a SMART-Mk sample barcode plus Illumina barcodes, to control for contamination. TruSeq adapter sequences, together with Illumina sample barcodes, were added in two successive PCR steps. The TCR alpha and beta cDNA libraries were sequenced on the Illumina HiSeq platform using custom primers. The original pipeline was this. Raw reads were processed with MiGEC to extract unique molecular identifiers, and MiXCR was used to determine CDR3 positions. Recombination models were inferred per individual with the repgenHMM and IGoR tools using an EM algorithm. The analysis of shared clonotypes was done with the tcR package in R, with sharing normalized by the product of cloneset sizes. To study raw recombination without the effects of thymic and clonal selection, out-of-frame nonproductive sequences were analyzed. TCRdb's own reprocessing of the public reads used fastp at Q25 and MiXCR and kept productive beta chains. When rows share a CDR3 protein, they turn into one entry using the most common DNA and genes. TCRdb's processing, not the study's, gives the V and J calls here. This sample comprises 650,000 to 800,000 distinct CDR3 sequences, 8.6% of them detected only once. Roughly 0.9% of the sample belongs to the ten largest clones.

Trimming takes 3 bases off V and 3 bases off J; junction bases not matched to a gene: 6. Inclusive of the bounding cysteine and phenylalanine, the CDR3 is 15 residues long. The retained sequence is limited to the CDR3, 45 bases, with the frame set at the first base. CDR1 is given as GTSNPN and CDR2 as SVGIG, both from the germline V gene (reference sequence). The sample also formed part of further work on yellow fever vaccine responses in identical twins. According to the second study: According to the authors, in identical twins the way T cells responded to vaccination appeared partly convergent and partly personalized. In the study, vaccine-responding T cell clones were precisely tracked in identical twins.

The rearranged segments are TRBV30 and TRBJ2-2, with 8 junctional bases fitting TRBD2. This receptor was identified in a young woman in good health. Input material: PBMCs. The CDR3 amino acid sequence is: CAWREAGVDTGELFF. The nucleotides are TGTGCCTGGAGAGAAGCGGGAGTCGACACCGGGGAGCTGTTTTTT.